This is a list of T cell receptor beta chains from one sample in a study of blood T cell repertoires in COVID-19. Measured with immunoSEQ multiplex PCR; TCRdb has only the in-frame clones, and not every one. This table holds some 400,000 clones, 80% to 90% found once. The specimen sequenced was PBMCs or T cells enriched from blood (not recorded which). Every receptor here comes from a young man who had recovered from COVID-19. The CDR3 runs from the conserved cysteine through the conserved F or W. The order of the fields is D gene, clone size, V gene, J gene, CDR3 DNA, CDR3 protein. D genes are given only for firm matches. Expanded clones get a size class; other rows say once, few or many, or leave the size out.

D: .; size: .; V: TRBV7-2; J: TRBJ2-2; DNA: TGTGCCAGCAGCTTAGCGGTCAGTAACACCGGGGAGCTGTTTTTT; CDR3: CASSLAVSNTGELFF
D: TRBD1; size: .; V: TRBV5-1; J: TRBJ1-4; DNA: TGCGCCAGCAGCTTGGGGGACAGGGCTGAAAAACTGTTTTTT; CDR3: CASSLGDRAEKLFF
D: TRBD2; size: .; V: TRBV3-1/TRBV3-2; J: TRBJ2-7; DNA: TGTGCCAGCAGCCAATACGGCGGGAGCTCCTACGAGCAGTACTTC; CDR3: CASSQYGGSSYEQYF
D: .; size: once; V: TRBV7-9; J: TRBJ1-3; DNA: TGTGCCAGCAGCTTACTTGGAAACACCATATATTTT; CDR3: CASSLLGNTIYF
D: .; size: .; V: TRBV5-1; J: TRBJ2-3; DNA: TGCGCCAGCAGCTTGGCGACAGCACGCAGCACAGATACGCAGTATTTT; CDR3: CASSLATARSTDTQYF
D: TRBD1; size: once; V: TRBV20-1; J: TRBJ2-3; DNA: TGCAGTGCAAGACAGGGTGATACGCAGTATTTT; CDR3: CSARQGDTQYF
D: TRBD1; size: .; V: TRBV14; J: TRBJ2-1; DNA: TGTGCCAGCAGCGGAGACCTCGGGACAGGCCTCTACAATGAGCAGTTCTTC; CDR3: CASSGDLGTGLYNEQFF
D: .; size: .; V: TRBV10-3; J: TRBJ1-5; DNA: TGTGCCATCAGTGACGGTTATAGCAATCAGCCCCAGCATTTT; CDR3: CAISDGYSNQPQHF
D: TRBD1; size: .; V: TRBV5-1; J: TRBJ2-5; DNA: TGCGCCAGCAGCTTCATCCCACCCCGGGACAGACTACAAGAGACCCAGTACTTC; CDR3: CASSFIPPRDRLQETQYF
D: .; size: .; V: TRBV4-1; J: TRBJ2-7; DNA: TGCGCCAGCAGCCTCTTGTTAAATAGCGGAAACAACTACGAGCAGTACTTC; CDR3: CASSLLLNSGNNYEQYF
D: TRBD1; size: .; V: TRBV7-9; J: TRBJ2-7; DNA: TGTGCCAGCAGCCGACCGGGACAGGGGGCTTCCGAGCAGTACTTC; CDR3: CASSRPGQGASEQYF
D: .; size: .; V: TRBV9; J: TRBJ2-7; DNA: TGTGCCAGCAGCGTCGCGGCGGGAAACTACGAGCAGTACTTC; CDR3: CASSVAAGNYEQYF
D: TRBD2; size: .; V: TRBV9; J: TRBJ2-2; DNA: TGTGCCAGCAGCGTAAAACCGGGAGGGTACACCGGGGAGCTGTTTTTT; CDR3: CASSVKPGGYTGELFF
D: TRBD2; size: .; V: TRBV5-4; J: TRBJ2-2; DNA: TGTGCCAGCAGCTTCGGACTAGCCGTCGGGGAGCTGTTTTTT; CDR3: CASSFGLAVGELFF
D: TRBD1; size: once; V: TRBV4-2; J: TRBJ1-2; DNA: TGTGCCAGCAGCCAAGAAACAGGGGGTACGGGCTACACCTTC; CDR3: CASSQETGGTGYTF
D: .; size: .; V: TRBV9; J: TRBJ2-1; DNA: TGTGCCAGCAGCGTCGACAATGAGCAGTTCTTC; CDR3: CASSVDNEQFF
D: TRBD2; size: .; V: TRBV6-5; J: TRBJ2-3; DNA: TGTGCCACCCAATCAGGACTAGCGGGCACAGATACGCAGTATTTT; CDR3: CATQSGLAGTDTQYF
D: .; size: .; V: TRBV3-1/TRBV3-2; J: TRBJ2-1; DNA: TGTGCCAGCAGCCTAGATAGGACACAGACCTACAATGAGCAGTTCTTC; CDR3: CASSLDRTQTYNEQFF
D: .; size: .; V: TRBV28; J: TRBJ1-1; DNA: TGTGCCAGCAGTTTTAATTCAGGGGCGAAAGTATTCACTGAAGCTTTCTTT; CDR3: CASSFNSGAKVFTEAFF
D: .; size: .; V: TRBV6-4; J: TRBJ2-2; DNA: TGTGCCAGCAGTGCCCCCAACGTTGGGCGGGAGAACACCGGGGAGCTGTTTTTT; CDR3: CASSAPNVGRENTGELFF
D: TRBD1; size: once; V: TRBV28; J: TRBJ2-7; DNA: TGTGCCAGCAGTCTAGGGGACAGGGCCTACGAGCAGTACTTC; CDR3: CASSLGDRAYEQYF
D: TRBD1; size: .; V: TRBV24-1; J: TRBJ1-1; DNA: TGTGCCACCAGGGGACCGACAGGGGAGACCACTGAAGCTTTCTTT; CDR3: CATRGPTGETTEAFF
D: TRBD1; size: .; V: TRBV25-1; J: TRBJ1-2; DNA: TGTGCCAGCAGTGATACCGGGACAGGCTATGGCTACACCTTC; CDR3: CASSDTGTGYGYTF
D: .; size: .; V: TRBV7-2; J: TRBJ1-1; DNA: TGTGCCAGCAGCTTCTACACTGAAGCTTTCTTT; CDR3: CASSFYTEAFF
D: .; size: .; V: TRBV7-2; J: TRBJ1-6; DNA: TGTGCCAGCAGAGGGGCGTACGGACAACTAAATTCACCCCTCCACTTT; CDR3: CASRGAYGQLNSPLHF
D: .; size: .; V: TRBV7-3; J: TRBJ2-3; DNA: TGTGCCAGCAGCTTAGCCCCCGGACTAACCACAGATACGCAGTATTTT; CDR3: CASSLAPGLTTDTQYF
D: .; size: .; V: TRBV7-9; J: TRBJ1-4; DNA: TGTGCCAGCAGCCAACTTTATGGGAGAGATGAAAAACTGTTTTTT; CDR3: CASSQLYGRDEKLFF
D: TRBD1; size: .; V: TRBV27; J: TRBJ1-5; DNA: TGTGCCAGCAGGGTGACAGGGTCTCGGCAGCCCCAGCATTTT; CDR3: CASRVTGSRQPQHF
D: .; size: .; V: TRBV6-5; J: TRBJ1-5; DNA: TGTGCCAGCTGCCCCCGGGGAGGACTGGATCAGCCCCAGCATTTT; CDR3: CASCPRGGLDQPQHF
D: .; size: .; V: TRBV9; J: TRBJ1-4; DNA: TGTGCCAGCAGCGTAGCAGGGGTTATCGGTGAAAAACTGTTTTTT; CDR3: CASSVAGVIGEKLFF
D: TRBD2; size: .; V: TRBV9; J: TRBJ2-3; DNA: TGTGCCAGCAGCGCCCTAGCGGGAGCCCCAGATACGCAGTATTTT; CDR3: CASSALAGAPDTQYF
D: TRBD1; size: .; V: TRBV19; J: TRBJ1-1; DNA: TGTGCCAGTAGTATGGGGACAGGAGGCACTGAAGCTTTCTTT; CDR3: CASSMGTGGTEAFF
D: .; size: .; V: TRBV3-1/TRBV3-2; J: TRBJ1-6; DNA: TGTGCCAGCAGCCAAGAGGGCGGGGTTAGTTCACCCCTCCACTTT; CDR3: CASSQEGGVSSPLHF
D: TRBD2; size: .; V: TRBV5-1; J: TRBJ2-5; DNA: TGCGCCAGCAGCTTGCTAGCGGGAGGGCTGTACCAAGAGACCCAGTACTTC; CDR3: CASSLLAGGLYQETQYF
D: .; size: .; V: TRBV13; J: TRBJ1-6; DNA: TGTGCCAGCAGCTCATCAGGGTTGGGTTCACCCCTCCACTTT; CDR3: CASSSSGLGSPLHF
D: .; size: .; V: TRBV2; J: TRBJ2-1; DNA: TGTGCCAGCAGTGAGGACGGGCGGGCGGCCTTCTACAATGAGCAGTTCTTC; CDR3: CASSEDGRAAFYNEQFF
D: TRBD1; size: .; V: TRBV5-1; J: TRBJ1-2; DNA: TGCGCCAGCAGCTTGGCCGACAGGGGGACCTATGGCTACACCTTC; CDR3: CASSLADRGTYGYTF
D: TRBD2; size: .; V: TRBV7-2; J: TRBJ2-5; DNA: TGTGCCAGCAGCTTGGGCCCAGCGGGAGGAGAGACCCAGTACTTC; CDR3: CASSLGPAGGETQYF